This entry is about one T cell receptor beta chain. The antigen remains undetermined. The data were taken from a study of response to subunit inactivated influenza vaccine. Study-level findings and limits: It was the authors' suggestion that each seasonal influenza vaccination recruits few new T cells.

TCRdb redid the calling of the RT-PCR reads with MiXCR, one entry per CDR3 protein. This sample has under 950,000 distinct CDR3 sequences; 21% occur once, and the top ten carry 10%. CDR3 length: 15 residues. V lost 5 bases and J lost 1; bases outside the gene matches: 6. Germline loops: CDR1 ENHRY, CDR2 SYGVKD. The sample was PBMCs from blood, taken about 5 days after vaccination. This chain links TRBV10-3 with TRBJ2-7; 9 bases line up with TRBD1. This clonotype was obtained from a man aged 50 to 59 who received an inactivated influenza vaccine. CDR3 nucleotides: TGTGCCATCAGTTCGGACAGGGGAGGTTCCTACGAGCAGTACTTC. This gives the protein CAISSDRGGSYEQYF.